This TCR beta chain was captured by sequencing in a study of human T cells and chemical hapten exposure. Study in general: In the sensitization step, 2% DPC was placed on about 2 cm by about 2 cm of upper inner arm skin. Patch tests containing 0.01% DPC, applied to the upper back, were read at 6 days.

In the original analysis: Between about 23,224 and 700,000 TCRs appeared in each sample, and the median stood at roughly 95,000. MiXCR, applied by TCRdb to the RACE reads, yields one record per CDR3 protein. TCRdb assigned the V and J calls; the authors' analysis was not used. The sample holds about 170,000 distinct CDR3 sequences; 25% to 30% are singletons and the top ten take roughly 2.2%. V was trimmed by 5 bases and J by 2 bases, leaving 8 bases between them. Germline CDR1 and CDR2: SGHTA and FQGNSA. The CDR3 totals 13 residues. The time point denotes: patch test 3, about 24 weeks after DPC sensitization. Treatment: therapeutic diphenylcyclopropenone sensitization with weekly scalp DPC. General observations from the study: TCRs whose frequency exceeded 1 in 1000 remained the same following DPC sensitization.

A note on this clonotype: Its antigen is still unknown.

The genes are TRBV7-2 and TRBJ2-3; D gene ambiguous. The source of this sequence is a woman in her late teens or twenties with alopecia areata. Some clones in this sample may be carry-over from other donors' samples. The input for sequencing was whole blood, taken in connection with sensitization to the hapten diphenylcyclopropenone (DPC). In DNA form, the CDR3 reads TGTGCCAGCAGCCCCTGGGCCACAGATACGCAGTATTTT. Translating it yields CASSPWATDTQYF.